The present entry profiles one T cell receptor (beta chain) with its context. The data derive from a study of cytomegalovirus exposure and HLA in healthy donors. The ends lost 5 bases at V and 8 bases at J; junction bases unmatched: 6. This CDR3 region has 14 residues. The germline CDR1 and CDR2 sequences are SEHNR and FQNEAQ (reference sequence). Profiling relied on immunoSEQ multiplex PCR, and the TCRdb table lists in-frame clones only, not all of them. In the table there are tens of thousands of clones, around 94% of which are singletons. The source material was PBMCs. The sequence was collected from a woman aged 18-29 years in good health and CMV-seronegative. This chain connects TRBV7-9 to TRBJ1-4; 9 bases line up with TRBD1. CDR3 residues: CASSHRQGGEKLFF. Here the CDR3 DNA reads TGTGCCAGCAGCCACCGACAGGGGGGCGAAAAACTGTTTTTT.